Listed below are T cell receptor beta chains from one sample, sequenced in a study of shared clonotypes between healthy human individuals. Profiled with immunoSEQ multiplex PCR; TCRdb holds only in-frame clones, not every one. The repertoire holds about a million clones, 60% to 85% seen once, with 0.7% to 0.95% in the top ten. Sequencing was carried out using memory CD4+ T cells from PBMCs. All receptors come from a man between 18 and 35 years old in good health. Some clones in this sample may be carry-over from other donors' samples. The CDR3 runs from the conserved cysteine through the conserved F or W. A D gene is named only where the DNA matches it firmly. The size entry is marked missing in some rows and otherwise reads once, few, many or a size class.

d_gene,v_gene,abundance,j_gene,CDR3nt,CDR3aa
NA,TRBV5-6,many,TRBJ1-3,TGTGCCAGCGCCTTTCGATTCGGGGGGGCTGGAAACACCATATATTTT,CASAFRFGGAGNTIYF
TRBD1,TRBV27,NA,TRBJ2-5,TGTGCCAGCAGTTTAATAGGACAGGAGGAGACCCAGTACTTC,CASSLIGQEETQYF
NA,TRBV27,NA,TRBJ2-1,TGTGCCAGCACTTTCGTGGGGAAGAGCTCCTACAATGAGCAGTTCTTC,CASTFVGKSSYNEQFF
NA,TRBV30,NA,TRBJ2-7,TGTGCCTGGAATCCCGGGACTTCCAGCGAGCAGTACTTC,CAWNPGTSSEQYF
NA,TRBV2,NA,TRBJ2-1,TGTGCCAGCAGGTTCCGGACTCAAGACAATGAGCAGTTCTTC,CASRFRTQDNEQFF
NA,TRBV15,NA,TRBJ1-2,TGTGCCACCAGCAGAGAACGGCAGAACTATGGCTACACCTTC,CATSRERQNYGYTF
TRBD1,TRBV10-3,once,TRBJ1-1,TGTGCCATCAGTCTCAGACAGGGAGGCGGCACTGAAGCTTTCTTT,CAISLRQGGGTEAFF
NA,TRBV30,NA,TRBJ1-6,TGTGCCTGGAGGGGCGACGGTGAATTATCACCCCTCCACTTT,CAWRGDGELSPLHF
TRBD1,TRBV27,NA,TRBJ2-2,TGTGCCAGCAGGACCGGGACAGGGGCCACCGGGGAGCTGTTTTTT,CASRTGTGATGELFF
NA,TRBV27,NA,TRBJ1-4,TGTGCCAGCAGTTTCCTGATTAATGAAAAACTGTTTTTT,CASSFLINEKLFF
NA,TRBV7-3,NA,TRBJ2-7,TGTGCCAGCAGGTCCGGGATTTCCTACGAGCAGTACTTC,CASRSGISYEQYF
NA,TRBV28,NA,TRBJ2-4,TGTGCCAGTCGTACCAAAAACATTCAGTACTTC,CASRTKNIQYF
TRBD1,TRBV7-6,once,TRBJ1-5,TGTGCCAGCAGCTCGGGACAGGGGCGTAGTCAGCCCCAGCATTTT,CASSSGQGRSQPQHF
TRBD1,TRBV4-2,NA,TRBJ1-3,TGTGCCAGCAGCCAAGAACCCGGGACAGCTGGAAACACCATATATTTT,CASSQEPGTAGNTIYF
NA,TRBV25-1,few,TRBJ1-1,TGTGCCAGCAGGGCGAATCCGGGGTGGGGCACTGAAGCTTTCTTT,CASRANPGWGTEAFF
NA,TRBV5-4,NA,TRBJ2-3,TGTGCCAGCAGCTTGGTCTCTGGAAGCACAGATACGCAGTATTTT,CASSLVSGSTDTQYF
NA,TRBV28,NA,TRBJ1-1,TGTGCCAGCAGTTTAAGTGGCCGAAGGACCGTAAAGGGCGGAGCTTTCTTT,CASSLSGRRTVKGGAFF
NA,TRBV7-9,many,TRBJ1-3,TGTGCCAGCAGCCCCAGAGTCTTCTCTGGAAACACCATATATTTT,CASSPRVFSGNTIYF
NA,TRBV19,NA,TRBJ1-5,TGTGCCAGTAGCACCGGGAGTCAGCCCCAGCATTTT,CASSTGSQPQHF
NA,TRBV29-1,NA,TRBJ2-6,TGCAGCGCGGGACAAGCTGGGGCCAACGTCCTGACTTTC,CSAGQAGANVLTF
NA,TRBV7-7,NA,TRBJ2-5,TGTGCCAGCAGCCCAGGGTCAGGACGAGAGACCCAGTACTTC,CASSPGSGRETQYF
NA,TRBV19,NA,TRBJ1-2,TGTGCCAGCGGGGCCCCGGGGGAATATGGCTACACCTTC,CASGAPGEYGYTF
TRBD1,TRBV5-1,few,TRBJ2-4,TGCGCCAGCAGCTTTGACAGGGGCAAAAACATTCAGTACTTC,CASSFDRGKNIQYF
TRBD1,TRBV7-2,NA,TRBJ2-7,TGTGCCAGCAGCCCACGGACAGGACCGCCCCACTACGAGCAGTACTTC,CASSPRTGPPHYEQYF
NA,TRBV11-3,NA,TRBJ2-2,TGTGCCAGCAGCACTGGACAGGGACTAGTTTCCGGGGAGCTGTTTTTT,CASSTGQGLVSGELFF